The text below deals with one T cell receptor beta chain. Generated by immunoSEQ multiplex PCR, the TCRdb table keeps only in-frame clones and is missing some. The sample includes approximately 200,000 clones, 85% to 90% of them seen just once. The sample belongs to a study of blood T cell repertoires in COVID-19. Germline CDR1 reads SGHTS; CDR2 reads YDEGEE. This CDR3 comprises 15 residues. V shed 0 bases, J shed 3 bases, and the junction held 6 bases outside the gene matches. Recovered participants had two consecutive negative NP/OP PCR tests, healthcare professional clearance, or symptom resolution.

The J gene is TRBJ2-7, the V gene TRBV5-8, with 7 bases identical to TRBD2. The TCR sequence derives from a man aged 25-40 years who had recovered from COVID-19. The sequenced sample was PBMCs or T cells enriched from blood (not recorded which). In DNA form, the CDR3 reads TGTGCCAGCAGCTTGGTTGCGGGACTAAACTACGAGCAGTACTTC. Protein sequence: CASSLVAGLNYEQYF. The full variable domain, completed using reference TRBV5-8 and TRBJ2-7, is EAGVTQSPTHLIKTRGQQATLRCSPISGHTSVYWYQQALGLGLQFLLWYDEGEERNRGNFPPRFSGRQFPNYSSELNVNALELEDSALYLCASSLVAGLNYEQYFGPGTRLTVT.